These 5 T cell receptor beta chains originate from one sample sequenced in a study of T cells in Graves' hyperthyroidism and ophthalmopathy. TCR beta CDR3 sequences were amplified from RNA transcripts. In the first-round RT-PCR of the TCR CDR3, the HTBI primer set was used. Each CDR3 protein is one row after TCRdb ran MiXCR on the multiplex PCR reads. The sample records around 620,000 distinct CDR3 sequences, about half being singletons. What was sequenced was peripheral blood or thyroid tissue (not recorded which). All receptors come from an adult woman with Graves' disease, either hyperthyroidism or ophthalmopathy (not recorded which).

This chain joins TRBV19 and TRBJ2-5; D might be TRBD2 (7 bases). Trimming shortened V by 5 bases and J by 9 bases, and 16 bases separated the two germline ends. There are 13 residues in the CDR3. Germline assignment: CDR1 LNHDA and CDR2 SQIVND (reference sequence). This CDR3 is CASSWGGNQPQYF. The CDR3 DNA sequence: TGTGCCAGTAGTTGGGGGGGCAATCAGCCCCAGTACTTC.

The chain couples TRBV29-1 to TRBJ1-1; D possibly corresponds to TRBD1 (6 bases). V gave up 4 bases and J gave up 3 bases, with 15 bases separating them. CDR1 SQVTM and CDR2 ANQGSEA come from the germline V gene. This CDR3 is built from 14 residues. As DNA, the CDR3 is TGCAGCGTTGCAGCCGGGGGCGCGGACACTGAAGCTTTCTTT. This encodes CSVAAGGADTEAFF. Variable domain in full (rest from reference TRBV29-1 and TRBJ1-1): SAVISQKPSRDICQRGTSLTIQCQVDSQVTMMFWYRQQPGQSLTLIATANQGSEATYESGFVIDKFPISRPNLTFSTLTVSNMSPEDSSIYLCSVAAGGADTEAFFGQGTRLTVV.

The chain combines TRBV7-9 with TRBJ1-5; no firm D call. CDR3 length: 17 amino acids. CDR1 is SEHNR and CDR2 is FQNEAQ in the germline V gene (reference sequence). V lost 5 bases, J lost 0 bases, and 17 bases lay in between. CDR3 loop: CASSPRGGIYSNQPQHF. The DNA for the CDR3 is TGTGCCAGCAGCCCCCGCGGCGGAATTTATAGCAATCAGCCCCAGCATTTT.

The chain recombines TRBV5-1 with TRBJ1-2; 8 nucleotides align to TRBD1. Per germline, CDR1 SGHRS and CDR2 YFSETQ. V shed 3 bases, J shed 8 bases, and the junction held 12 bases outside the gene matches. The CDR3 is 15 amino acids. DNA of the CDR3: TGCGCCAGCAGCTACGGACAGGGCGACCCCCAGGGCTACACCTTC. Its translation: CASSYGQGDPQGYTF.

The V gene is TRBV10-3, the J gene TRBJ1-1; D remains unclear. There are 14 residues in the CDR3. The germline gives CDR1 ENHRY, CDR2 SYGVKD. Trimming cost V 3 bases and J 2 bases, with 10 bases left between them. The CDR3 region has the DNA TGTGCCATCAGTGAACTAGCGGGTAACACTGAAGCTTTCTTT. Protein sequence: CAISELAGNTEAFF.